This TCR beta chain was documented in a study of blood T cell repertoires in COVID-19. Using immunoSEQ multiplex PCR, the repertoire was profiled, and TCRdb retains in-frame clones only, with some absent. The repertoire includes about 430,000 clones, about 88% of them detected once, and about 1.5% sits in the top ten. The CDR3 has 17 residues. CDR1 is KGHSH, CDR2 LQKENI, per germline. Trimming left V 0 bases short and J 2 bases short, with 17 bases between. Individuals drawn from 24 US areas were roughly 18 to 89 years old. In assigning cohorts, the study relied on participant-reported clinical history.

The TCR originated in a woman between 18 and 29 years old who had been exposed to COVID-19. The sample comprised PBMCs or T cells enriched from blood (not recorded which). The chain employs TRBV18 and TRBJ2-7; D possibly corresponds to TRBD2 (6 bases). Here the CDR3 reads CASSPPWPGESTYEQYF. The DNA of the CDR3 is TGTGCCAGCTCACCACCCTGGCCGGGGGAGTCGACCTACGAGCAGTACTTC.